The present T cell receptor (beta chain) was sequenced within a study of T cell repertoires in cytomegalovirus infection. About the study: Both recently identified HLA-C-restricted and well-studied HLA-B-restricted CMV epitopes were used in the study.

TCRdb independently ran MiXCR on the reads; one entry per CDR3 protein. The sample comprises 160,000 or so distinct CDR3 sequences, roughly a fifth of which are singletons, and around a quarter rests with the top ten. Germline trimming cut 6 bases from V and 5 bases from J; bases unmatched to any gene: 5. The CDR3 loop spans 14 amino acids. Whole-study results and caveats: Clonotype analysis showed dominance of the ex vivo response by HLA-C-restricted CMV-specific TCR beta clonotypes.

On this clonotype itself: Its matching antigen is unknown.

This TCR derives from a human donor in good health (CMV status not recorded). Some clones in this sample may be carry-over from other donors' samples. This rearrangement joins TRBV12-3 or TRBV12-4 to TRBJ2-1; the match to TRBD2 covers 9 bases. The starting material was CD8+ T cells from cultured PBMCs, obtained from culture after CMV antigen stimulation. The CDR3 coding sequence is TGTGCCAGCAGCGGCGGGGGGGCGGACAATGAGCAGTTCTTC. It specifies CASSGGGADNEQFF.